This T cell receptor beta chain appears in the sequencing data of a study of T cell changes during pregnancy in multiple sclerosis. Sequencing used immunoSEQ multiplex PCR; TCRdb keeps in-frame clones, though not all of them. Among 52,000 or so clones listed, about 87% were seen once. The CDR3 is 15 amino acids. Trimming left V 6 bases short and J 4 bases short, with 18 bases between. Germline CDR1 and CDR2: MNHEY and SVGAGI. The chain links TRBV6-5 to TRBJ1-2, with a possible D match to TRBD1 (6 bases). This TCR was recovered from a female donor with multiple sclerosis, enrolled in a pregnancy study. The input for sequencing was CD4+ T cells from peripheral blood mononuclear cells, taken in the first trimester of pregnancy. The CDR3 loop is CASSRAGDTAYGYTF. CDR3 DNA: TGTGCCAGCAGCCGAGCCGGGGACACGGCCTATGGCTACACCTTC.